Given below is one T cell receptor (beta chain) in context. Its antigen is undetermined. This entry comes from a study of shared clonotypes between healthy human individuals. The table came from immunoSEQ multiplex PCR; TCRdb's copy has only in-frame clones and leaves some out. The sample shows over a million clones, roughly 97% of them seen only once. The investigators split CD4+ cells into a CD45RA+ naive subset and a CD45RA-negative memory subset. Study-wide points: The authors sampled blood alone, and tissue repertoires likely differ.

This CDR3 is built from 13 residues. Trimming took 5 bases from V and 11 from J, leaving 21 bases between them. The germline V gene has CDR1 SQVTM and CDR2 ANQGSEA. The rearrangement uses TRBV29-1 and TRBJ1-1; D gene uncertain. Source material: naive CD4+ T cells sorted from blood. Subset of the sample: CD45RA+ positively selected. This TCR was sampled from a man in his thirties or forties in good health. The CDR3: CSVHPGVELEAFF. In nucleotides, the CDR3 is TGCAGCGTTCACCCTGGGGTTGAGTTGGAGGCTTTCTTT.